The rows below give T cell receptor beta chains drawn from one sample of a study of cytomegalovirus exposure and HLA in healthy donors. Only in-frame clones appear in the TCRdb table, and some are missing; sequencing was by immunoSEQ multiplex PCR. The sample holds roughly 140,000 clones, approximately 78% seen once. Sample: PBMCs. These receptors came from a man aged 40-55 years in good health and CMV-seropositive. CDR3s include the opening cysteine and the closing phenylalanine or tryptophan.

CDR3 protein: CASSWAGTGINNEQFF
V gene: TRBV7-3

CDR3 protein: CASIEQRANYGYTF
V gene: TRBV2

CDR3 protein: CASNTGRFDSYEQYF
V gene: TRBV5-1

CDR3 protein: CASSTGLLSDEQYF
V gene: TRBV19

CDR3 protein: CASSRGQRERADTQYF
V gene: TRBV19

CDR3 protein: CASSKGVPGELFF
V gene: TRBV9

CDR3 protein: CASRGGDNQPQHF
V gene: TRBV5-1

CDR3 protein: CASTASDRGTEAFF
V gene: TRBV5-1

CDR3 protein: CASSSWDRGTDTQYF
V gene: TRBV28

CDR3 protein: CASSPTGGQPQHF
V gene: TRBV5-4

CDR3 protein: CASGTSGSKNEQFF
V gene: TRBV2

CDR3 protein: CAWIHGTAASYGYTF
V gene: TRBV30

CDR3 protein: CASSIKLADAFFGELFF
V gene: TRBV19

CDR3 protein: CASSEWESTEAFF
V gene: TRBV25-1

CDR3 protein: CASSPIWASGGFF
V gene: TRBV7-2

CDR3 protein: CASSPLETGGSYGYTF
V gene: TRBV4-3

CDR3 protein: CASSLMLATGQETQYF
V gene: TRBV7-9

CDR3 protein: CASSVNSPLHF
V gene: TRBV2

CDR3 protein: CASSLEGAGNSPLHF
V gene: TRBV5-1

CDR3 protein: CASSPAVDYGYTF
V gene: TRBV18

CDR3 protein: CAWSVYARDSLNYGYTF
V gene: TRBV30

CDR3 protein: CSVDTAGANVLTF
V gene: TRBV29-1

CDR3 protein: CASSQTGPNQPQHF
V gene: TRBV7-8

CDR3 protein: CASLEGTEAFF
V gene: TRBV6-6

CDR3 protein: CASSYRTSGRETQYF
V gene: TRBV6-5

CDR3 protein: CASSRETSGVHGQYF
V gene: TRBV7-9